This is a list of T cell receptor beta chains from one sample in a study of T-cell reconstitution after alpha-beta-depleted transplantation in children. TCRdb reprocessed the PCR reads with MiXCR, giving one entry per CDR3 protein. The sample lists some 500,000 distinct CDR3 sequences; about 30% were seen once. This specimen was PBMCs from the stem cell graft donor, taken from the stem cell graft. The source of these receptors is a human donor who donated a stem cell graft to a child with aplastic anemia. The CDR3 runs from the conserved cysteine through the conserved F or W. D genes are given only for firm matches. A clone size is listed for some rows: how often the clone was seen (once, few, many), or a class if it is expanded.

j_gene | v_gene | d_gene | abundance | CDR3nt | CDR3aa
TRBJ2-1 | TRBV20-1 | . | few | TGCAGTGCTAGCGGGATCTCCTACAATGAGCAGTTCTTC | CSASGISYNEQFF
TRBJ2-3 | TRBV10-3 | TRBD2 | . | TGTGCCATCAGTCGAGCGGGAGGTCTCGAACGTACAGATACGCAGTATTTT | CAISRAGGLERTDTQYF
TRBJ1-4 | TRBV7-2 | TRBD1 | . | TGTGCCAGCAGCTTAGGACAGGGGGCAACTAATGAAAAACTGTTTTTT | CASSLGQGATNEKLFF
TRBJ2-1 | TRBV12-3/TRBV12-4 | TRBD2 | many | TGTGCCAGCAGTTTACGTCTAGCGGGAGAGAATGAGCAGTTCTTC | CASSLRLAGENEQFF
TRBJ2-7 | TRBV7-9 | TRBD1 | few | TGTGCCAGCAGCGCCCGGGACAGGGGGCTTAACGAGCAGTACTTC | CASSARDRGLNEQYF
TRBJ2-1 | TRBV9 | TRBD1 | . | TGTGCCAGCAGGACGGGACAGGGGGCAGGTGAGCAGTTCTTC | CASRTGQGAGEQFF
TRBJ1-2 | TRBV29-1 | . | few | TGCACCATATATTGGACGAATGGCTACACCTTC | CTIYWTNGYTF
TRBJ2-3 | TRBV7-2 | . | few | TGTGCCAGCAGCTTAATGTCGGATACGCAGTATTTT | CASSLMSDTQYF
TRBJ1-2 | TRBV4-3 | TRBD1 | . | TGCGCCAGCAGCCAAGCGTACAGGGGGCGAACTGGCTACACCTTC | CASSQAYRGRTGYTF
TRBJ2-3 | TRBV9 | . | . | TGTGCCAGCAGCGAGGAAGGGGTAGGAGATACGCAGTATTTT | CASSEEGVGDTQYF
TRBJ1-2 | TRBV5-1 | . | . | TGCGCCAGCAGCACCGCTCGGACAGCTGGGGATGGCTACACCTTC | CASSTARTAGDGYTF
TRBJ2-1 | TRBV5-4 | TRBD1 | once | TGTGCCAGCAGCGATCGGGAAACAGGGGTCCACAATGAGCAGTTCTTC | CASSDRETGVHNEQFF
TRBJ2-7 | TRBV20-1 | TRBD1 | many | TGCAGTGCCAATCTACAGGGGGCTAGGCTCACCTACGAGCAGTACTTC | CSANLQGARLTYEQYF
TRBJ1-1 | TRBV4-3 | . | few | TGCGCCAGCAGCCAAGTATCTTGGGGCATGAACACTGAAGCTTTCTTT | CASSQVSWGMNTEAFF
TRBJ2-5 | TRBV20-1 | . | few | TGCAGTGCTAGAGATTACCTCACCCAAGAGACCCAGTACTTC | CSARDYLTQETQYF
TRBJ1-1 | TRBV6-1 | TRBD1 | many | TGTGCCAGCAGTCCCGGACAGGGGAAGGCGCACACTGAAGCTTTCTTT | CASSPGQGKAHTEAFF
TRBJ1-1 | TRBV5-1 | . | . | TGCGCCAGCAGCTTGATAGGGACGAGCACTGAAGCTTTCTTT | CASSLIGTSTEAFF
TRBJ2-2 | TRBV30 | . | few | TGTGCCTGGAGTGTAAGGGGGGTTGTTACCGGGGAGCTGTTTTTT | CAWSVRGVVTGELFF
TRBJ2-1 | TRBV11-2 | TRBD2 | few | TGTGCCAGCAGCTGGGGGGGAGCCGGGACCCGCGGTGAGCAGTTCTTC | CASSWGGAGTRGEQFF
TRBJ2-7 | TRBV7-8 | . | . | TGTGCCAGCAGCTTAGCGCTGGGGAGCGAGCAGTACTTC | CASSLALGSEQYF
TRBJ2-1 | TRBV3-1 | . | few | TGTGCCAGCAGCCAAGTCCCCTCCGAGGGACGGAGCTCCTACAATGAGCAGTTCTTC | CASSQVPSEGRSSYNEQFF
TRBJ1-1 | TRBV7-2 | . | . | TGTGCCAGCAGCTTAGGGGTCAGACAGAACACTGAAGCTTTCTTT | CASSLGVRQNTEAFF
TRBJ2-1 | TRBV5-6 | . | few | TGTGCCAGCAGCTTGTGGCTACTGAGCTCCTACAATGAGCAGTTCTTC | CASSLWLLSSYNEQFF
TRBJ1-1 | TRBV7-2 | TRBD1 | . | TGTGCCAGCAGCTCGGGACAGGTCAACACTGAAGCTTTCTTT | CASSSGQVNTEAFF
TRBJ1-1 | TRBV10-3 | TRBD1 | few | TGTGCCATCAGTAAGTCACAGGGGTGGAGTACTGAAGCTTTCTTT | CAISKSQGWSTEAFF
TRBJ2-7 | TRBV29-1 | . | . | TGCAGCGTTGGTAGGGCTGGCCACGAGCAGTACTTC | CSVGRAGHEQYF
TRBJ2-1 | TRBV2 | TRBD1 | . | TGTGCCAGCAGTTATCCGGGACAGCTCAACAATGAGCAGTTCTTC | CASSYPGQLNNEQFF
TRBJ2-5 | TRBV6-5 | TRBD1 | many | TGTGCCAGCAGTTACTCGGGACAGACGTTAGGGACCCAGTACTTC | CASSYSGQTLGTQYF
TRBJ1-1 | TRBV29-1 | . | few | TGCAGCGTCCCGGGGGAGCACACTGAAGCTTTCTTT | CSVPGEHTEAFF
TRBJ2-7 | TRBV5-4 | TRBD2 | . | TGTGCCAGCAGCCGCGGGAGTTCGGACGAGCAGTACTTC | CASSRGSSDEQYF
TRBJ2-1 | TRBV24-1 | . | few | TGTGCCACCAGTGTAGGGTATTCGAGTTACAATGAGCAGTTCTTC | CATSVGYSSYNEQFF
TRBJ1-2 | TRBV6-2/TRBV6-3 | TRBD1 | few | TGTGCCAGCAGTTACTCGATCGGCAGGGGGCAAGGCTACACCTTC | CASSYSIGRGQGYTF
TRBJ2-6 | TRBV12-3/TRBV12-4 | . | few | TGTGCCAGCAGTGTCATGCCCTCTGGGGCCAACGTCCTGACTTTC | CASSVMPSGANVLTF
TRBJ2-5 | TRBV29-1 | . | few | TGCAGCGCCGGTGGAGGGCAAGAGACCCAGTACTTC | CSAGGGQETQYF
TRBJ1-6 | TRBV7-2 | TRBD1 | . | TGTGCCAGCAGCTTAGATCAGGGGGTAAATTCACCCCTCCACTTT | CASSLDQGVNSPLHF
TRBJ2-1 | TRBV12-3/TRBV12-4 | TRBD2 | . | TGTGCCAGCACCGTAGCGGGTGCTACCTACAATGAGCAGTTCTTC | CASTVAGATYNEQFF
TRBJ1-1 | TRBV12-3/TRBV12-4 | . | few | TGTGCCAGCAGTCCCCCTAGGGTCGGGCGACGCATGAACACTGAAGCTTTCTTT | CASSPPRVGRRMNTEAFF
TRBJ2-2 | TRBV6-5 | . | . | TGTGCCAGCAGTTACCCCCGTGGCGGTAACACCGGGGAGCTGTTTTTT | CASSYPRGGNTGELFF
TRBJ2-7 | TRBV9 | TRBD1 | . | TGTGCCAGCAGCGTCGACAGGGGATCGTACTACGAGCAGTACTTC | CASSVDRGSYYEQYF
TRBJ2-5 | TRBV7-8 | TRBD2 | few | TGTGCCAGCAGCTTAGGACTAGCGGGATACCAAGAGACCCAGTACTTC | CASSLGLAGYQETQYF
TRBJ1-2 | TRBV13 | . | few | TGTGCCAGCAGCTTAGAGGGGGGCTATGGCTACACCTTC | CASSLEGGYGYTF
TRBJ2-4 | TRBV12-3/TRBV12-4 | . | . | TGTGCCAGCAGCCAAGGCACCCCAGACATTCAGTACTTC | CASSQGTPDIQYF